These T cell receptor beta chains were read from a single sample in a study of blood T cell repertoires in COVID-19. Some clones are missing from TCRdb's copy, which holds only in-frame ones; the method was immunoSEQ multiplex PCR. The sample has about 70,000 clones, roughly 80% seen once. Sequencing used peripheral blood. These receptor sequences come from a woman of 80 years or more with active or convalescent COVID-19. The CDR3 runs from the conserved cysteine through the conserved F or W. D genes are given only for firm matches. A clone size is listed for some rows: how often the clone was seen (once, few, many), or a class if it is expanded.

>TRBV3-1/TRBV3-2|.|TRBD2|TRBJ2-3
CASSTWRGGTDTQYF
TGTGCCAGCAGCACGTGGCGGGGGGGCACAGATACGCAGTATTTT
>TRBV7-8|.|.|TRBJ1-5
CASSLGGGNQPQHF
TGTGCCAGCAGCTTAGGCGGGGGCAATCAGCCCCAGCATTTT
>TRBV28|few|.|TRBJ1-2
CATGTPTNYGYTF
TGTGCCACCGGGACTCCCACTAACTATGGCTACACCTTC
>TRBV5-1|.|TRBD2|TRBJ2-2
CASSLALAGITGELFF
TGCGCCAGCAGCTTGGCTCTAGCGGGAATCACCGGGGAGCTGTTTTTT
>TRBV4-3|few|TRBD1|TRBJ2-7
CASSRATGGFQSEQYF
TGCGCCAGCAGCCGAGCGACAGGGGGCTTTCAGTCCGAGCAGTACTTC
>TRBV27|once|.|TRBJ2-2
CATSQASANTGELFF
TGTGCCACCTCACAGGCGTCCGCGAACACCGGGGAGCTGTTTTTT
>TRBV12-3/TRBV12-4|few|.|TRBJ2-3
CASRPDYDTQYF
TGTGCCAGCCGCCCAGACTACGATACGCAGTATTTT
>TRBV7-2|once|.|TRBJ1-2
CASSFTGQNYGYTF
TGTGCCAGCAGCTTCACTGGGCAGAACTATGGCTACACCTTC
>TRBV9|.|TRBD2|TRBJ2-5
CASSVVGRGEETQYF
TGTGCCAGCAGCGTAGTGGGACGGGGGGAGGAGACCCAGTACTTC
>TRBV18|.|.|TRBJ2-5
CASSSGETQYF
TGTGCCAGCTCATCAGGGGAGACCCAGTACTTC
>TRBV7-8|once|TRBD1|TRBJ1-3
CASSLHPTTGGTGNTIYF
TGTGCCAGCAGCCTCCACCCCACCACAGGGGGCACTGGAAACACCATATATTTT
>TRBV19|.|TRBD1|TRBJ1-5
CASKSGQGDGQPQHF
TGTGCCAGTAAATCGGGACAGGGGGATGGCCAGCCCCAGCATTTT
>TRBV6-5|few|.|TRBJ2-7
CASSYGGEYEQYF
TGTGCCAGCAGTTACGGAGGAGAATACGAGCAGTACTTC
>TRBV5-1|.|TRBD2|TRBJ2-2
CASSLARTSGGPNTGELFF
TGCGCCAGCAGCTTAGCCCGGACTAGCGGGGGCCCAAACACCGGGGAGCTGTTTTTT
>TRBV7-2|.|TRBD1|TRBJ2-7
CASSLEGQGSYEQYF
TGTGCCAGCAGCTTAGAGGGACAGGGATCCTACGAGCAGTACTTC
>TRBV4-3|.|.|TRBJ1-2
CASSQELQVGAYGYTF
TGCGCCAGCAGCCAAGAGTTACAGGTTGGAGCCTATGGCTACACCTTC
>TRBV19|.|.|TRBJ1-5
CASSARDRGGNQPQHF
TGTGCCAGTAGTGCCCGGGACCGAGGGGGTAATCAGCCCCAGCATTTT
>TRBV11-3|.|TRBD1|TRBJ2-7
CASSRDRGNYEQYF
TGTGCCAGCAGCCGAGACAGGGGAAACTACGAGCAGTACTTC
>TRBV28|.|TRBD1|TRBJ1-2
CASSSPSPGQGYTF
TGTGCCAGCAGCTCCCCAAGTCCGGGACAGGGCTACACCTTC
>TRBV5-1|.|.|TRBJ1-5
CASSLVGSSNQPQHF
TGCGCCAGCAGCTTGGTGGGCAGCAGCAATCAGCCCCAGCATTTT
>TRBV5-1|.|TRBD1|TRBJ2-5
CASSYPTGSVETQYF
TGCGCCAGCAGCTACCCGACAGGGTCCGTAGAGACCCAGTACTTC
>TRBV19|.|TRBD1|TRBJ1-3
CASSTGTGFGNTIYF
TGTGCCAGTAGTACCGGGACAGGGTTTGGAAACACCATATATTTT
>TRBV10-3|.|TRBD2|TRBJ2-2
CAISATSGDTGELFF
TGTGCCATCAGCGCGACTAGCGGAGACACCGGGGAGCTGTTTTTT
>TRBV19|.|TRBD2|TRBJ2-3
CASSIQLAGVDTQYF
TGTGCCAGTAGTATTCAACTAGCGGGAGTAGATACGCAGTATTTT
>TRBV6-5|.|.|TRBJ2-5
CASKSTLRETQYF
TGTGCCAGCAAATCTACCCTCCGGGAGACCCAGTACTTC
>TRBV6-2/TRBV6-3|.|.|TRBJ1-6
CASSYRQGSNSPLHF
TGTGCCAGCAGTTACCGCCAGGGAAGCAATTCACCCCTCCACTTT
>TRBV19|.|TRBD1|TRBJ2-7
CASSKKGAMSYEQYF
TGTGCCAGTAGTAAAAAGGGGGCGATGTCCTACGAGCAGTACTTC